This record covers a single TCR beta chain. Original analysis: Reference gene primers were amplified, and this amplification served to estimate nucleated cell counts. This table comes from immunoSEQ multiplex PCR, and its TCRdb copy is limited to in-frame clones, with some not included. V and J calls and clone size are those listed in that table; D and trimming were worked out from the DNA. Among roughly 48,000 clones listed, approximately 80% were seen once. The data belong to a study of blood T cell repertoires in COVID-19. Study details: Whether acute or convalescent, the COVID-19 samples came from the United States, Italy and Spain. Sources were T cells, B-cell-depleted T cells, or PBMCs; the material itself was cDNA or gDNA.

V lost 4 bases to trimming and J lost 2 bases, with 5 bases between them. The germline CDR1 and CDR2 sequences are LGHNA and YNFKEQ. There are 13 residues in the CDR3. This chain joins TRBV4-2 and TRBJ2-2; D gene unclear. The source is a man in his 70s with acute or convalescent COVID-19. The material sequenced was peripheral blood. DNA for the CDR3: TGTGCCAGCAGCCTACTTAACACCGGGGAGCTGTTTTTT. This gives the protein CASSLLNTGELFF.